Listed here are 14 T cell receptor beta chains from one sample, sequenced in a study of Graves' ophthalmopathy and Graves' hyperthyroidism. RNA transcripts yielded amplified TCR beta CDR3 regions. HTBI-primed RT-PCR formed the first round, and a multiplex PCR formed the second. One entry per CDR3 protein, called by TCRdb with MiXCR from the multiplex PCR reads. This sample yields around 1,200,000 distinct CDR3 sequences, of which 35% to 40% are seen a single time; approximately 10% belongs to the top ten. The sequenced sample was peripheral blood or thyroid tissue (not recorded which). These receptors all come from an adult man with Graves' hyperthyroidism.

The sample holds many counts of this clonotype. The chain joins TRBV11-1 to TRBJ1-1, with TRBD1 as a possible D gene (5 bases). CDR3 size: 13 residues. Germline values: CDR1 SGHAT, CDR2 FQDESV (reference sequence). V gave up 6 bases and J gave up 4 bases, with 12 bases separating them. CDR3 protein: CASRGQHGTEAFF. The CDR3 DNA follows: TGTGCCAGCAGAGGACAACACGGCACTGAAGCTTTCTTT.

This clonotype was seen a handful of times. The J gene is TRBJ1-2, the V gene TRBV7-9; TRBD1 might be the D (5 bases). Looked up from germline, CDR1 is SEHNR and CDR2 is FQNEAQ (reference sequence). Trimming removed 3 bases at V and 0 bases at J, with 11 bases between. The CDR3 consists of 15 residues. The CDR3, as DNA: TGTGCCAGCAGCTTCGGATCGGGGGCTAACTATGGCTACACCTTC. Translating gives CASSFGSGANYGYTF.

The sample holds a few counts of this clonotype. The J gene is TRBJ2-7, the V gene TRBV5-1; a possible D gene is TRBD1 (6 bases). V dropped 6 bases and J dropped 3 bases, with 28 bases sitting between them. In germline, CDR1 is SGHRS, CDR2 YFSETQ. The CDR3 has 18 residues. The CDR3 DNA is TGCGCCAGCACAACAGGGCTTATTGTGCCATACACCCTCTACGAGCAGTACTTC. Its protein is CASTTGLIVPYTLYEQYF.

This chain joins TRBV25-1 and TRBJ2-7; D is possibly TRBD2 (7 bases). CDR1 and CDR2 (germline): MGHDK, SYGVNS. CDR3 length: 16 amino acids. V was cut by 5 bases and J by 2 bases, with 19 bases left in between. CDR3 sequence (DNA): TGTGCCAGCAGTCCCATTAGTGGCGGGGGCCCCTACGAGCAGTACTTC. Translated, it gives CASSPISGGGPYEQYF.

V and J are TRBV25-1 and TRBJ2-5, with 10 bases fitting TRBD2. Germline V CDR1 and CDR2: MGHDK, SYGVNS. The CDR3 has 20 residues. V lost 3 bases, J lost 1 base, and 17 bases stayed unmatched. The CDR3 region has the DNA TGTGCCAGCAGTGAGGCTAGCGGGGGCCTAAACCGTGGCGTCCAAGAGACCCAGTACTTC. As protein: CASSEASGGLNRGVQETQYF.

This chain connects TRBV24-1 to TRBJ2-2; D possibly corresponds to TRBD1 (6 bases). This CDR3 comprises 16 residues. Trimming shortened V by 5 bases and J by 0 bases, and 12 bases separated the two germline ends. Germline values: CDR1 KGHDR, CDR2 SFDVKD. CDR3 nucleotide sequence: TGTGCCACCAGTGCCCCAGGACAGACGAACACCGGGGAGCTGTTTTTT. Translation gives CATSAPGQTNTGELFF.

Concerning this clonotype itself: This may be a read error: a much more frequent sequence differs by one nucleotide. The V call is TRBV12-3 or TRBV12-4, the J call TRBJ2-5; either TRBD1 or TRBD2 may fit D (5 bases each). This CDR3 is 16 amino acids long. V was clipped by 6 bases and J by 5 bases, with 22 bases between them. CDR3 DNA: TGTGCCAGCAGCGCGTGGGGGTCTGGAGGCCGGGAGACCCAGTACTTC. It codes for CASSAWGSGGRETQYF.

This chain connects TRBV10-1 to TRBJ2-5; TRBD1 is a possible D gene (6 bases). The CDR3 spans 13 residues. Trimming removed 6 bases at V and 5 bases at J, with 13 bases between. CDR1 and CDR2 from the germline V gene are WNHNN and SYGVQD (reference sequence). The CDR3 coding sequence is TGCGCCAGCAGCATACAGGGTTCGGAGACCCAGTACTTC. Protein sequence: CASSIQGSETQYF.

The chain employs TRBV29-1 and TRBJ2-3, with 8 nucleotides matching TRBD2. With 7 bases clipped from V and 6 bases from J, the junction kept 12 bases outside the gene matches. The CDR3 sequence is 14 residues long. Germline V lookup: CDR1 SQVTM, CDR2 ANQGSEA. CDR3 region: CSGDQRTSRDTQYF. The CDR3 DNA sequence: TGCAGCGGGGACCAGAGGACTAGCCGGGATACGCAGTATTTT.

The chain joins TRBV20-1 to TRBJ2-7, with 8 nucleotides matching TRBD2. The CDR3 has 15 residues. Germline values: CDR1 DFQATT, CDR2 SNEGSKA (reference sequence). The V gene end was trimmed by 3 bases and the J gene end by 0 bases; junction bases not matched to a gene: 7. CDR3: CSASPGGRSSYEQYF. The CDR3 region has the DNA TGCAGTGCTAGCCCGGGCGGGAGGAGCTCCTACGAGCAGTACTTC.

This clonotype has ten or more counts. The chain combines TRBV4-2 with TRBJ1-1, with unresolved D. The germline CDR1 and CDR2 sequences are LGHNA and YNFKEQ. With 0 bases removed from V and 3 bases from J, the gap between germline ends came to 17 bases. This CDR3 contains 17 residues. CDR3 protein: CASSQEGSARYDTEAFF. The CDR3 DNA follows: TGTGCCAGCAGCCAAGAAGGCAGTGCCCGATATGACACTGAAGCTTTCTTT.

A few counts support this clonotype. The chain's CDR3 is CASSTGTANSYEQYF. In DNA form, the CDR3 reads TGTGCCAGCAGCACCGGGACAGCTAATTCCTACGAGCAGTACTTC. The gene calls are TRBV9 and TRBJ2-7, with 7 bases matching TRBD1. The CDR3 covers 15 residues. V lost 4 bases, J lost 1 base, and 8 bases stayed unmatched. Germline lookup yields CDR1 SGDLS and CDR2 YYNGEE.

V usage is TRBV29-1 and J usage is TRBJ1-1; tentatively, D is TRBD1 (5 bases). V was cut by 6 bases and J by 3 bases, with 11 bases left in between. In germline, CDR1 is SQVTM, CDR2 ANQGSEA. CDR3 length equals 12 residues. The CDR3 bases are TGCAGCGTGTGGACATGGGACACTGAAGCTTTCTTT. Amino acid sequence: CSVWTWDTEAFF.

The rearrangement links TRBV4-3 to TRBJ1-4, with D possibly matching TRBD1 (5 bases). V lost 0 bases to trimming and J lost 8 bases, with 13 bases between them. The CDR3 sequence is 15 residues long. Germline V gives CDR1 LGHNA, CDR2 YSLEER. CDR3 sequence (DNA): TGCGCCAGCAGCCAAGACGGTGGGACTCGGGAAAAACTGTTTTTT. Its translation: CASSQDGGTREKLFF.